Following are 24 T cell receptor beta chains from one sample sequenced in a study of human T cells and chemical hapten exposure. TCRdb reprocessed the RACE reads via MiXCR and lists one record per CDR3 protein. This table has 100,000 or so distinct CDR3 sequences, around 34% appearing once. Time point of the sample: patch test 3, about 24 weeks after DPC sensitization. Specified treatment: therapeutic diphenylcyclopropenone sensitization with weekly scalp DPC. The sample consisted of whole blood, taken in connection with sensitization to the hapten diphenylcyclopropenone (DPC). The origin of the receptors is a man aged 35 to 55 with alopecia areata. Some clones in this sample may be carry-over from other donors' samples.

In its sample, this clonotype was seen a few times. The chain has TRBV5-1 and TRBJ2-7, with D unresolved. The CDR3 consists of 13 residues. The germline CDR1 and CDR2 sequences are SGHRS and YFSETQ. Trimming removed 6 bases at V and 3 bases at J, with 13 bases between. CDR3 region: CASKLLPGYEQYV. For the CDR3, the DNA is TGCGCCAGCAAACTCCTCCCTGGCTACGAGCAGTACGTC.

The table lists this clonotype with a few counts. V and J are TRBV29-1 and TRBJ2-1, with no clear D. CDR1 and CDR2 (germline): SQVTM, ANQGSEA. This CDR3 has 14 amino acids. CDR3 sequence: CRYIRRSSYNEQFF. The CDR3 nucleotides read TGCAGATACATCCGCCGTTCCTCCTACAATGAGCAGTTCTTC.

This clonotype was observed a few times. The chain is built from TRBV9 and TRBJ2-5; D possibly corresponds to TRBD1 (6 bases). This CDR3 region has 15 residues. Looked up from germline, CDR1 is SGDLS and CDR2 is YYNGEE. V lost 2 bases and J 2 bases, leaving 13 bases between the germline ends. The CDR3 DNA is TGTGCCAGCAGCGTCCGGGACAAGAGTCAAGAGACCCAGTACTTC. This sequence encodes CASSVRDKSQETQYF.

The CDR3 here is CASSELAGMNNEQFF. The CDR3 bases are TGTGCCAGCAGTGAATTGGCAGGGATGAACAATGAGCAGTTCTTC. V usage is TRBV25-1 and J usage is TRBJ2-1, with D perhaps TRBD1 (5 bases). The CDR3 sequence is 15 residues long. V gave up 1 base and J gave up 5 bases, with 12 bases separating them. CDR1 is MGHDK and CDR2 is SYGVNS in the germline V gene.

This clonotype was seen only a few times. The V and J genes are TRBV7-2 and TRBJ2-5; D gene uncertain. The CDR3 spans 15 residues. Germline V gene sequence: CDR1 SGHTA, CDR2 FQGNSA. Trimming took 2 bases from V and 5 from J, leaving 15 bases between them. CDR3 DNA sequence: TGTGCCAGCAGCTTAAGCCCGACACTTGGGGAGACCCAGTACTTC. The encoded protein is CASSLSPTLGETQYF.

The DNA for the CDR3 is TGCAGCGTTGCGGGAATTGGGACAGGGGGGGCTGGGGCCAACGTCCTGACTTTC. Its translation is CSVAGIGTGGAGANVLTF. V and J are TRBV29-1 and TRBJ2-6; TRBD1 aligns across 11 bases. CDR3 length: 18 amino acids. CDR1 is SQVTM and CDR2 is ANQGSEA in the germline V gene. With 4 bases clipped from V and 2 bases from J, the junction kept 10 bases outside the gene matches.

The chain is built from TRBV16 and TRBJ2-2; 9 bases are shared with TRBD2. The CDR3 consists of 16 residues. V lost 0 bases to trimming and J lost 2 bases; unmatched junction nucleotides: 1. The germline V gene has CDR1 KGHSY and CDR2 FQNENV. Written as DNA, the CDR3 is TGTGCCAGCAGCCAATCTAGCGGGAGAAACACCGGGGAGCTGTTTTTT. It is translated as CASSQSSGRNTGELFF.

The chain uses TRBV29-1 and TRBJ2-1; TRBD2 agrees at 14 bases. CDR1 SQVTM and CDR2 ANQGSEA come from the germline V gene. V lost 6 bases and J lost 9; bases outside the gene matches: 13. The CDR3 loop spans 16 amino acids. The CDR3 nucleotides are TGCAGCGTCGATCTAACCGGGACTAGCGGGAGAGCTGAGCAGTTCTTC. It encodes CSVDLTGTSGRAEQFF.

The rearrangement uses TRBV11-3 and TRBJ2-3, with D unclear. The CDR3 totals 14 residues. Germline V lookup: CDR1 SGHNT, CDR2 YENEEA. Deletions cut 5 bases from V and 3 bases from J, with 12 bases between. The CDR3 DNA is TGTGCCAGCAGCCACTACAGAGGTACAGATACGCAGTATTTT. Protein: CASSHYRGTDTQYF.

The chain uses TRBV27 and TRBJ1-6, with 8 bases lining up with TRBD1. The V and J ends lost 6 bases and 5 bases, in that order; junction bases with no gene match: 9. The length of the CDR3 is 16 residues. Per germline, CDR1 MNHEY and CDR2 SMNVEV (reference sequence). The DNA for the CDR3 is TGTGCCAGCAGCCCGGACAGGGTGCGGGATAATTCACCCCTCCACTTT. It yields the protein CASSPDRVRDNSPLHF.

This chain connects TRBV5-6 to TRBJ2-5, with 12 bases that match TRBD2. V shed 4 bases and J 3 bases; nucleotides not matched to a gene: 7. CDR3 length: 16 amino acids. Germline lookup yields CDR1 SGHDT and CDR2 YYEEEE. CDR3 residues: CASSGEGLAGEETQYF. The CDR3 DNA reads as TGTGCCAGCAGCGGGGAGGGACTAGCGGGCGAAGAGACCCAGTACTTC. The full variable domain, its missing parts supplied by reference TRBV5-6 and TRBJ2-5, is DAGVTQSPTHLIKTRGQQVTLRCSPKSGHDTVSWYQQALGQGPQFIFQYYEEEERQRGNFPDRFSGHQFPNYSSELNVNALLLGDSALYLCASSGEGLAGEETQYFGPGTRLLVL.

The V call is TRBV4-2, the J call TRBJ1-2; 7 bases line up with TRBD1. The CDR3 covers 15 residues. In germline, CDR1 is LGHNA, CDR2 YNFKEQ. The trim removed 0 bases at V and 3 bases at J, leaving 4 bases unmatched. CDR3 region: CASSQEFGTDYGYTF. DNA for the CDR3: TGTGCCAGCAGCCAAGAGTTCGGGACAGACTATGGCTACACCTTC.

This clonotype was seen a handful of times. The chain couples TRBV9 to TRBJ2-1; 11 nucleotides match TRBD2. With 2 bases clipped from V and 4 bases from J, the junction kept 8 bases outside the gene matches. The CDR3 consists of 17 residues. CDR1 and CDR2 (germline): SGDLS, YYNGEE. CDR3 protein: CASSVYPGTSGYNEQFF. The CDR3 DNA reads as TGTGCCAGCAGCGTTTACCCCGGGACTAGCGGATACAATGAGCAGTTCTTC.

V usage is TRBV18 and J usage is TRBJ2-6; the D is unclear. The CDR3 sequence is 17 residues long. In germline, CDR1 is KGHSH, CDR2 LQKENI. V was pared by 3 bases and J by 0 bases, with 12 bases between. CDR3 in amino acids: CASSPSRSLSGANVLTF. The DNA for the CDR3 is TGTGCCAGCTCACCGTCGCGGAGTCTCTCTGGGGCCAACGTCCTGACTTTC.

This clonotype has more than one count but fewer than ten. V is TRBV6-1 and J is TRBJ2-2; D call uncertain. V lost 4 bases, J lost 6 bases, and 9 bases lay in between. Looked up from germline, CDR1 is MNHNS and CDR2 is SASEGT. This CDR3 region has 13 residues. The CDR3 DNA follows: TGTGCCAGCAGTGTCCTGGCGCCCGGGGAGCTGTTTTTT. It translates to CASSVLAPGELFF.

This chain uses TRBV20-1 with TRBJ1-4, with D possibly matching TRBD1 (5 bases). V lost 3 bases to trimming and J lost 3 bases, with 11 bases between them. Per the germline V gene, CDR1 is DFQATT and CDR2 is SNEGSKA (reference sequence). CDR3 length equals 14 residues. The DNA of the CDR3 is TGCAGTGCTAGTATGGGGGTAGCTAATGAAAAACTGTTTTTT. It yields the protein CSASMGVANEKLFF.

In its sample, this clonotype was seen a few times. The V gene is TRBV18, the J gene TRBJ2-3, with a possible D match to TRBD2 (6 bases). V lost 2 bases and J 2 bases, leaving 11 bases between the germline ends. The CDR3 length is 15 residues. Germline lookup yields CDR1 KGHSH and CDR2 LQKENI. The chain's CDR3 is CASSPRGLDTDTQYF. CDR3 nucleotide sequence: TGTGCCAGCTCACCAAGGGGACTTGACACAGATACGCAGTATTTT.

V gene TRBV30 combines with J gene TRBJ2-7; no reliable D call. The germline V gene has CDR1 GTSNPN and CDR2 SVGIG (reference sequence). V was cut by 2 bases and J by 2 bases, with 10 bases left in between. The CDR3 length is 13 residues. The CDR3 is CAWSPGQTYEQYF. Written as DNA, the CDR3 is TGTGCCTGGAGTCCCGGGCAGACCTACGAGCAGTACTTC.

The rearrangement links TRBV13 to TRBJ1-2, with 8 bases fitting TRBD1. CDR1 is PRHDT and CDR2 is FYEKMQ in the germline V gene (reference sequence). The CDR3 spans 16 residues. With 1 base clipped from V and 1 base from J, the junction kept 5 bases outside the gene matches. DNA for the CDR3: TGTGCCAGCAGCTTAGCAGGACAGGGAGTTAACTATGGCTACACCTTC. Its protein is CASSLAGQGVNYGYTF. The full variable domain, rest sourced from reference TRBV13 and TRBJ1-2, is AAGVIQSPRHLIKEKRETATLKCYPIPRHDTVYWYQQGPGQDPQFLISFYEKMQSDKGSIPDRFSAQQFSDYHSELNMSSLELGDSALYFCASSLAGQGVNYGYTFGSGTRLTVV.

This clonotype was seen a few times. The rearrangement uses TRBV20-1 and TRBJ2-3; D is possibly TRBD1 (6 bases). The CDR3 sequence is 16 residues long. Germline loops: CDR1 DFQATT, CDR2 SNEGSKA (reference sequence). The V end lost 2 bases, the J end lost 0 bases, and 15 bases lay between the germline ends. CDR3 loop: CSARRRDTSSTDTQYF. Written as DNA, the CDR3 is TGCAGTGCTAGACGCCGGGACACCTCTAGCACAGATACGCAGTATTTT.

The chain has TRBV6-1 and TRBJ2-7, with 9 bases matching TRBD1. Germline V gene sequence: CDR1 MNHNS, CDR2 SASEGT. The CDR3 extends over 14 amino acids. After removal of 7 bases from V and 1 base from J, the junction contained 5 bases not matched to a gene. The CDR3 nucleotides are TGTGCCAGCACTAGGACAGGGGTTTCCTACGAGCAGTACGTC. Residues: CASTRTGVSYEQYV.

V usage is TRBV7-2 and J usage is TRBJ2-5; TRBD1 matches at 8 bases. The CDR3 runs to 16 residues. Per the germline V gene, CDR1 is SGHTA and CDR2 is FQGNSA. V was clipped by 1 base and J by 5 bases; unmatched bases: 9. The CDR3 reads CASSLVSTGVGETQYF. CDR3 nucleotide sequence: TGTGCCAGCAGCTTAGTGTCGACAGGGGTAGGGGAGACCCAGTACTTC.

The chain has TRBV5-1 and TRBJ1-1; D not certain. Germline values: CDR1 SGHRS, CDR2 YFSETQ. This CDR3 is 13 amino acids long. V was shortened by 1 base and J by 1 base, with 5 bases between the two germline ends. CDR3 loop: CASSLLTNTEAFF. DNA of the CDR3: TGCGCCAGCAGCTTGCTCACGAACACTGAAGCTTTCTTT.

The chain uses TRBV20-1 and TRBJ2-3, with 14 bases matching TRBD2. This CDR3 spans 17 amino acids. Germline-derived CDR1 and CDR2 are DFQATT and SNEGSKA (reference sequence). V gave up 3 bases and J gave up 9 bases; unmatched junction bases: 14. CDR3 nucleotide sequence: TGCAGTGCTAGCCCCCCGGGACTAGCGGGAGCCATAGGCACGCAGTATTTT. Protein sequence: CSASPPGLAGAIGTQYF.